The rows below give T cell receptor beta chains drawn from one sample of a study of blood T cells in healthy people across ages. Using its own MiXCR run on the 5' RACE reads, TCRdb lists one record per CDR3 protein. The sample yields hundreds of thousands of distinct CDR3 sequences, roughly 64% seen once. Sequencing input: blood. These receptors all stem from a man aged 25-45 years in good health. Each CDR3 is given with its conserved first and last residue. A D gene is named only where the DNA matches it firmly. Where a row states a size, it is once, few, many or the class of an expanded clone; other rows omit it.

size | J | D | V | DNA | CDR3
NA | TRBJ1-5 | NA | TRBV12-3/TRBV12-4 | TGTGCCAGCAGTCGGATGGTGGATCAGCCCCAGCATTTT | CASSRMVDQPQHF
NA | TRBJ1-6 | NA | TRBV6-1 | TGTGCCAGCAGTGAACAGTGGGATTCACCCCTCCACTTT | CASSEQWDSPLHF
NA | TRBJ2-3 | TRBD2 | TRBV20-1 | TGCAGTGCTGCTCGCCTAGCGGGAGGGAGCACAGATACGCAGTATTTT | CSAARLAGGSTDTQYF
few | TRBJ2-7 | TRBD2 | TRBV4-3 | TGCGCCAGCAGCCAAGTAGCGGGAGGTTTCTACGAGCAGTACTTC | CASSQVAGGFYEQYF
once | TRBJ2-1 | NA | TRBV20-1 | TGCAGTGCTAGAGGACACGACTCCTACAATGAGCAGTTCTTC | CSARGHDSYNEQFF
few | TRBJ2-1 | NA | TRBV10-3 | TGTGCCACTGTGGACAGCAATGAGCAGTTCTTC | CATVDSNEQFF
NA | TRBJ2-5 | NA | TRBV21-1 | TGTGCCAGCAGCAGCAATAGGACTAGCGGTCAAGAGACCCAGTACTTC | CASSSNRTSGQETQYF
NA | TRBJ1-2 | NA | TRBV27 | TGTGCCAGCAGTTTTAATGAAGGGAGTCATGGCTACACCTTC | CASSFNEGSHGYTF
NA | TRBJ2-7 | TRBD2 | TRBV24-1 | TGTGCCACCAGTGTCTTAACTAGCGGGTCCTGGAAGAACTACGAGCAGTACTTC | CATSVLTSGSWKNYEQYF
NA | TRBJ2-5 | NA | TRBV24-1 | TGTGCCACCAGGGCGGAACAAGAGACCCAGTACTTC | CATRAEQETQYF
once | TRBJ2-2 | NA | TRBV11-2 | TGTGCCAGCAGTTCATCTCCCCAACAGGCGTACACCGGGGAGCTGTTTTTT | CASSSSPQQAYTGELFF
NA | TRBJ2-1 | TRBD1 | TRBV7-2 | TGTGCCAGCAGCCGAATTGGGACAGGGTCCCTAGGGGACAATGAGCAGTTCTTC | CASSRIGTGSLGDNEQFF
NA | TRBJ2-5 | NA | TRBV14 | TGTGCCAGCAGCAAAGGGGTGCTAGAGACCCAGTACTTC | CASSKGVLETQYF
NA | TRBJ2-1 | TRBD1 | TRBV20-1 | TGCAGTACTAGGAAGGTCCCTCTTGATATTCGAGGGGGCGATCAAGAGACCCAGTTCTTC | CSTRKVPLDIRGGDQETQFF
many | TRBJ2-6 | TRBD1 | TRBV13 | TGTGCCAGCAGCACCAGGGGGTCTGGGGCCAACGTCCTGACTTTC | CASSTRGSGANVLTF
NA | TRBJ2-5 | TRBD1 | TRBV5-1 | TGCGCCAGCAGAATGTACCGGGGACAGGGAAGGCGGGAAGAGACCCAGTACTTC | CASRMYRGQGRREETQYF
NA | TRBJ2-7 | NA | TRBV29-1 | TGCAGCGTCGCCGGGGAATCCCGCTACGAGCAGTACTTC | CSVAGESRYEQYF
NA | TRBJ2-7 | TRBD2 | TRBV15 | TGTGCCACCAGCAGAGTGAGACTAGCGGAGCAGTACTTC | CATSRVRLAEQYF
NA | TRBJ2-7 | NA | TRBV6-1 | TGTGCCAGCAGTGAAATGAGGATAACCTACGAGCAGTACTTC | CASSEMRITYEQYF